This section outlines one T cell receptor (beta chain) sequence together with its context. The sample comes from a study of blood T cell repertoires in COVID-19. Across the study: Samples taken during acute and convalescent COVID-19 were collected in the United States, Italy and Spain.

The repertoire was sequenced with immunoSEQ multiplex PCR; TCRdb's copy has only in-frame clones and lacks some. Altogether around 300,000 clones are present, about nine tenths being singletons, with the ten largest covering about 2%. This TCR derives from a man between 18 and 35 years old with active or convalescent COVID-19. Specimen: peripheral blood.

CDR3 loop: CASSQGKGGASEQYF. As DNA, the CDR3 is TGCGCCAGCAGCCAAGGGAAGGGAGGAGCAAGCGAGCAGTACTTC. This rearrangement joins TRBV4-3 to TRBJ2-7; a possible D gene is TRBD2 (6 bases). Germline V CDR1 and CDR2: LGHNA, YSLEER. Trimming cost V 1 base and J 6 bases, with 16 bases left between them. The length of the CDR3 is 15 residues.